The next 32 T cell receptor beta chains were all read from a single sample in a study of blood T cell repertoires in COVID-19. Produced via immunoSEQ multiplex PCR; TCRdb's table is partial and in-frame only. The sample lists fewer than 300,000 clones; more than 70% were seen once. The sequenced sample was peripheral blood. These TCRs come from a woman between 18 and 29 years old with acute or convalescent COVID-19.

This chain links TRBV10-2 with TRBJ1-2; D is unclear. V gave up 10 bases and J gave up 6 bases, with 12 bases separating them. Germline assignment: CDR1 WSHSY and CDR2 SAAADI. The CDR3 totals 11 residues. CDR3 sequence (DNA): TGCGCCATTTTCGACACGGATGGCTACACCTTC. It is translated as CAIFDTDGYTF.

The chain uses TRBV6-1 and TRBJ2-2; 11 positions match TRBD2. The CDR3 runs to 16 residues. CDR1 and CDR2 from the germline V gene are MNHNS and SASEGT. Trimming took 1 base from V and 3 from J; bases not matched to a gene: 1. The CDR3 reads CASSEVSGRDTGELFF. CDR3 in DNA: TGTGCCAGCAGTGAAGTTAGCGGGAGGGACACCGGGGAGCTGTTTTTT.

The DNA of the CDR3 is TGTGCCAGCAGTTCCCCAGGGGGTTATAGCAATCAGCCCCAGCATTTT. Its protein is CASSSPGGYSNQPQHF. The genes are TRBV6-5 and TRBJ1-5; 7 bases match TRBD1. CDR1 is MNHEY, CDR2 SVGAGI, per germline. With V trimmed by 4 bases and J by 0 bases, 6 bases remained unmatched. The CDR3 consists of 16 residues.

A note on this clone: At the DNA level, this CDR3 is encoded by other sequences in the same sample as well. The CDR3 loop is CAWSVSGYSNQPQHF. In DNA, the CDR3 is TGTGCCTGGAGTGTATCGGGTTATAGCAATCAGCCCCAGCATTTT. The gene calls are TRBV30 and TRBJ1-5; no definite D call. The V end was cut by 0 bases, the J end by 0 bases, with 9 bases between. Germline loops: CDR1 GTSNPN, CDR2 SVGIG (reference sequence). The CDR3 consists of 15 residues.

J is TRBJ1-1 and V is TRBV10-3; tentatively, D is TRBD1 (6 bases). The CDR3 is 14 residues long. V lost 5 bases, J lost 1 base, and 11 bases lay in between. Germline CDR1 reads ENHRY; CDR2 reads SYGVKD. For the CDR3, the DNA is TGTGCCATCAGTACGGGGACACCGAACACTGAAGCTTTCTTT. Translating it yields CAISTGTPNTEAFF.

This rearrangement joins TRBV19 to TRBJ2-7; no definite D call. Germline values: CDR1 LNHDA, CDR2 SQIVND (reference sequence). The CDR3 loop spans 14 amino acids. V was clipped by 10 bases and J by 4 bases, with 20 bases between them. In nucleotides, the CDR3 is TGTGCCACCTCACCGGAGACTCCCCCGTACGAGCAGTACTTC. As protein: CATSPETPPYEQYF. The full variable domain, with the rest looked up from reference TRBV19 and TRBJ2-7, is DGGITQSPKYLFRKEGQNVTLSCEQNLNHDAMYWYRQDPGQGLRLIYYSQIVNDFQKGDIAEGYSVSREKKESFPLTVTSAQKNPTAFYLCATSPETPPYEQYFGPGTRLTVT.

CDR3 bases: TGTGCCAGCAGCTTGGCCGTGGCGAACACTGAAGCTTTCTTT. Translation: CASSLAVANTEAFF. This rearrangement joins TRBV5-5 to TRBJ1-1; D not resolved. Trimming removed 0 bases from V and 1 base from J, with 7 bases in between. The CDR3 spans 14 residues. Germline V gene sequence: CDR1 SGHKS, CDR2 YYEKEE (reference sequence).

The chain links TRBV6-2 or TRBV6-3 to TRBJ2-7; no clear D gene. CDR3 length: 14 residues. From germline, CDR1 is MNHEY and CDR2 SVGEGT. The V gene lost 0 bases and the J gene lost 0 bases, with 6 bases spanning the gap. CDR3 sequence reads: CASSYSPSSYEQYF. In DNA, the CDR3 is TGTGCCAGCAGTTACTCCCCCAGCTCCTACGAGCAGTACTTC.

This rearrangement joins TRBV6-4 to TRBJ2-3, with 14 bases lining up with TRBD2. The V segment lost 5 bases and the J segment 6 bases; nucleotides outside the gene matches: 4. CDR3 length: 15 amino acids. Germline lookup yields CDR1 MRHNA and CDR2 SNTAGT. This chain's CDR3 is CASSQRLAGGDTQYF. In nucleotides, the CDR3 is TGTGCCAGCAGTCAAAGACTAGCGGGAGGGGATACGCAGTATTTT.

Only one count was recorded for this clone. The chain links TRBV13 to TRBJ2-2; tentative D call: TRBD1 (6 bases). CDR3 length: 15 residues. V was pared by 0 bases and J by 3 bases, with 8 bases between. Germline-derived CDR1 and CDR2 are PRHDT and FYEKMQ (reference sequence). This CDR3 reads CASSLGDRDTGELFF. The CDR3, as DNA: TGTGCCAGCAGCTTAGGGGACAGAGACACCGGGGAGCTGTTTTTT.

The rearrangement uses TRBV6-5 and TRBJ2-1; the D gene is possibly TRBD2 (5 bases). This CDR3 contains 15 residues. Germline-derived CDR1 and CDR2 are MNHEY and SVGAGI. Trimming removed 5 bases from V and 0 bases from J, with 11 bases in between. The CDR3 loop reads CASSNLGSSYNEQFF. The CDR3 DNA reads TGTGCCAGCAGTAACCTAGGGAGCTCCTACAATGAGCAGTTCTTC.

As DNA, the CDR3 is TGTGCCAGCAGTTACCCCGGGACAGGGGCGTCAAAACTGTTTTTT. Amino acids: CASSYPGTGASKLFF. This chain links TRBV6-2 or TRBV6-3 with TRBJ1-4; 10 bases are a match to TRBD1. The V gene end was trimmed by 2 bases and the J gene end by 10 bases; junction bases not matched to a gene: 7. Germline CDR1 and CDR2: MNHEY and SVGEGT. The CDR3 consists of 15 residues.

This clone was counted a single time. The rearrangement links TRBV5-1 to TRBJ2-1; 14 bases match TRBD2. The CDR3 length is 18 residues. Germline V lookup: CDR1 SGHRS, CDR2 YFSETQ. V gave up 5 bases and J gave up 1 base; unmatched junction bases: 8. The CDR3 spells CASSATSGRAISYNEQFF. CDR3 DNA sequence: TGCGCCAGCAGTGCGACTAGCGGGAGGGCCATTTCCTACAATGAGCAGTTCTTC. Full variable domain (missing parts from reference TRBV5-1 and TRBJ2-1): KAGVTQTPRYLIKTRGQQVTLSCSPISGHRSVSWYQQTPGQGLQFLFEYFSETQRNKGNFPGRFSGRQFSNSRSEMNVSTLELGDSALYLCASSATSGRAISYNEQFFGPGTRLTVL.

The gene calls are TRBV5-1 and TRBJ2-7; D is perhaps TRBD1 (6 bases). V lost 4 bases and J 3 bases, leaving 14 bases between the germline ends. This CDR3 contains 14 residues. Germline assignment: CDR1 SGHRS and CDR2 YFSETQ. The CDR3 coding sequence is TGCGCCAGCAGCCTACGACAGGAAAACTACGAGCAGTACTTC. This codes for CASSLRQENYEQYF.

V is TRBV7-2 and J is TRBJ2-1, with TRBD2 matching 10 bases. V was pared by 5 bases and J by 4 bases, with 11 bases of the junction left unmatched. Germline values: CDR1 SGHTA, CDR2 FQGNSA. The CDR3 length is 17 residues. CDR3 nucleotide sequence: TGTGCCAGCAGCAGGGGCCTAGCGGGAGTGAGATACAATGAGCAGTTCTTC. Translating it yields CASSRGLAGVRYNEQFF.

The rearrangement uses TRBV27 and TRBJ2-7; 14 bases are shared with TRBD2. CDR3 size: 19 residues. The germline V gene encodes CDR1 MNHEY and CDR2 SMNVEV (reference sequence). V shed 7 bases, J shed 6 bases, and the junction held 20 bases outside the gene matches. This CDR3 reads CASTYRTGTSGRGTGEQYF. CDR3 DNA sequence: TGTGCCAGCACCTACCGAACCGGGACTAGCGGGAGAGGTACGGGCGAGCAGTACTTC.

This chain links TRBV3-1 (or the pseudogene TRBV3-2) with TRBJ1-1, with TRBD1 matching over 7 bases. The CDR3 length is 15 residues. Germline-derived CDR1 and CDR2 are LGHDT and YNNKEL (reference sequence). The V and J ends lost 5 bases and 4 bases, in that order; junction bases with no gene match: 10. The CDR3 DNA reads TGTGCCAGCAGCTTCCTTGGGACAGCGAGCACTGAAGCTTTCTTT. Its translation is CASSFLGTASTEAFF.

With respect to this clone: This CDR3 is also generated by other DNA sequences in the sample. This chain links TRBV12-3 or TRBV12-4 with TRBJ2-7; D is undetermined. CDR3 size: 12 residues. V was shortened by 3 bases and J by 3 bases, with 6 bases between the two germline ends. The CDR3 region has the DNA TGTGCCAGCAGTTTCCGCGGCTACGAGCAGTACTTC. Translated: CASSFRGYEQYF.

This chain uses TRBV30 with TRBJ1-5; TRBD1 matches 8 bases. The CDR3 is 13 residues long. The V gene's germline CDR1 is GTSNPN and CDR2 SVGIG (reference sequence). The trim removed 5 bases at V and 4 bases at J, leaving 4 bases unmatched. The CDR3 reads CAWDRGMNQPQHF. In DNA, the CDR3 is TGTGCCTGGGACAGGGGAATGAATCAGCCCCAGCATTTT.

In DNA, the CDR3 is TGTGCCAGCAGGGATGGACAGGGGGCGAGGAATGAGCAGTTCTTC. Translation gives CASRDGQGARNEQFF. The chain recombines TRBV2 with TRBJ2-1, with 11 bases aligning to TRBD1. The CDR3 sequence is 15 residues long. The germline V gene encodes CDR1 SNHLY and CDR2 FYNNEI. Trimming took 6 bases from V and 7 from J; bases not matched to a gene: 8.

The chain is built from TRBV27 and TRBJ2-1, with 12 nucleotides matching TRBD2. There are 16 residues in the CDR3. V dropped 4 bases and J dropped 8; count of bases not matched to a gene: 9. CDR1 MNHEY and CDR2 SMNVEV come from the germline V gene (reference sequence). CDR3 residues: CASSSYRASGRDEQFF. CDR3 DNA: TGTGCCAGCAGTTCTTACAGGGCTAGCGGGAGGGATGAGCAGTTCTTC.

CDR3 region: CASSLILGWAGGLQETQYF. In nucleotides, the CDR3 is TGTGCCAGCAGCTTAATTCTGGGGTGGGCGGGAGGCCTCCAAGAGACCCAGTACTTC. The J gene is TRBJ2-5, the V gene TRBV7-8; 8 bases line up with TRBD2. V dropped 2 bases and J dropped 1; count of bases not matched to a gene: 15. The CDR3 has 19 amino acids. Germline loops: CDR1 SGHVS, CDR2 FQNEAQ.

The chain carries TRBV30 and TRBJ1-4, with a weak D call TRBD1 (5 bases). The ends were cut back, 1 base at V and 8 bases at J, with 11 bases in the middle. The CDR3 has 13 residues. The germline V gene encodes CDR1 GTSNPN and CDR2 SVGIG (reference sequence). The CDR3 DNA sequence: TGTGCCTGGAGTGGGGACGGGAGGGAAAAACTGTTTTTT. It codes for CAWSGDGREKLFF.

A few counts support this clone. The rearrangement joins TRBV4-1 to TRBJ2-3; no clear D. The CDR3 is made up of 15 amino acids. Trimming cost V 1 base and J 4 bases, with 12 bases left between them. Germline loops: CDR1 MGHRA, CDR2 YSYEKL. CDR3 coding DNA: TGCGCCAGCAGCCAAGCGAGCCACGGGTCAGATACGCAGTATTTT. Protein product: CASSQASHGSDTQYF.

V gene TRBV28 combines with J gene TRBJ2-1; 12 bases line up with TRBD2. The CDR3 runs 14 residues. Per the germline V gene, CDR1 is MDHEN and CDR2 is SYDVKM. J lost 3 bases, V lost 6 bases, and 0 bases had no gene match. The CDR3 DNA reads TGTGCCAGCAGGGGACTAGCGGGCTACAATGAGCAGTTCTTC. Translated: CASRGLAGYNEQFF.

The chain couples TRBV30 to TRBJ2-1, with TRBD2 as a possible D gene (8 bases). Looked up from germline, CDR1 is GTSNPN and CDR2 is SVGIG (reference sequence). The CDR3 is 15 residues long. The V gene lost 8 bases and the J gene lost 8 bases, with 25 bases spanning the gap. The DNA of the CDR3 is TGTGCCGCGACAGGGCGCCTAGCGGGCCCGTATGAGCAGTTCTTC. It specifies CAATGRLAGPYEQFF.

J is TRBJ2-1 and V is TRBV4-3; 7 nucleotides line up with TRBD2. Looked up from germline, CDR1 is LGHNA and CDR2 is YSLEER. CDR3 length: 18 amino acids. J was trimmed by 8 bases and V by 0 bases; bases with no gene match: 16. The CDR3 here is CASSQDEYWGGSLDEQFF. In DNA form, the CDR3 reads TGCGCCAGCAGCCAAGATGAGTACTGGGGCGGGAGCCTCGATGAGCAGTTCTTC.

V usage is TRBV30 and J usage is TRBJ2-7, with a possible D match to TRBD1 (6 bases). This CDR3 region has 14 residues. The germline CDR1 and CDR2 sequences are GTSNPN and SVGIG (reference sequence). Trimming pared 5 bases from V and 0 bases from J, leaving 14 bases between. In DNA, the CDR3 is TGTGCCTGGGAAACAGGGAGTAGCTCCTACGAGCAGTACTTC. Residues: CAWETGSSSYEQYF.

CDR3 sequence reads: CASSTPDRDTGELFF. Written as DNA, the CDR3 is TGTGCCAGTAGTACCCCGGACAGGGACACCGGGGAGCTGTTTTTT. The gene calls are TRBV19 and TRBJ2-2; 8 nucleotides line up with TRBD1. The ends lost 4 bases at V and 3 bases at J; junction bases unmatched: 4. Germline CDR1 reads LNHDA; CDR2 reads SQIVND (reference sequence). This CDR3 spans 15 amino acids.

This chain connects TRBV7-2 to TRBJ2-1; TRBD2 aligns across 8 bases. The ends lost 4 bases at V and 2 bases at J; junction bases unmatched: 4. This CDR3 has 15 amino acids. Per the germline V gene, CDR1 is SGHTA and CDR2 is FQGNSA. CDR3 sequence reads: CASSSTSGTYNEQFF. Written as DNA, the CDR3 is TGTGCCAGCAGCTCCACTAGCGGCACCTACAATGAGCAGTTCTTC.

This chain joins TRBV7-8 and TRBJ2-1; D uncertain. The CDR3 is 15 residues long. Germline CDR1 and CDR2: SGHVS and FQNEAQ. The V and J ends lost 5 bases and 6 bases respectively, with 17 bases between them. The CDR3 loop is CASSLGSLLGNEQFF. The DNA of the CDR3 is TGTGCCAGCAGCCTGGGCTCCCTCCTGGGCAATGAGCAGTTCTTC.

The V call is TRBV19, the J call TRBJ1-5; 8 bases agree with TRBD1. Germline CDR1 reads LNHDA; CDR2 reads SQIVND (reference sequence). The CDR3 is made up of 15 amino acids. The junction had 6 bases not matched to a gene; V was cut back by 6 bases and J by 2 bases. The CDR3 reads CASSKDRGRNQPQHF. As DNA, the CDR3 is TGTGCCAGTAGCAAAGACAGGGGCCGCAATCAGCCCCAGCATTTT.